Below are 21 T cell receptor beta chains sequenced from a single sample in a study of T cell changes during pregnancy in multiple sclerosis. TCRdb's copy holds only in-frame clones and misses some; the assay was immunoSEQ multiplex PCR. The table records tens of thousands of clones, over 75% of them present only once. Material: CD8+ T cells from peripheral blood mononuclear cells, obtained before pregnancy. These receptors were obtained from a female donor with multiple sclerosis, enrolled in a pregnancy study.

The genes are TRBV27 and TRBJ2-1, with a tentative D call TRBD2 (6 bases). The CDR3 has 12 residues. V dropped 5 bases and J dropped 9 bases, with 11 bases sitting between them. Germline V gene sequence: CDR1 MNHEY, CDR2 SMNVEV (reference sequence). The CDR3 sequence: CASSPLRGEQFF. The CDR3 DNA reads TGTGCCAGCAGTCCTTTGCGGGGTGAGCAGTTCTTC.

The chain is built from TRBV5-4 and TRBJ1-3; TRBD1 matches at 7 bases. V lost 3 bases to trimming and J lost 0 bases; unmatched junction nucleotides: 6. The CDR3 covers 16 residues. Germline V gives CDR1 SGHNT, CDR2 YYREEE (reference sequence). The CDR3 loop is CASSYYRGPSGNTIYF. The CDR3 nucleotides are TGTGCCAGCAGCTACTACAGGGGCCCCTCTGGAAACACCATATATTTT.

V gene TRBV6-4 combines with J gene TRBJ2-1; 15 positions agree with TRBD2. The CDR3 is made up of 18 amino acids. Per the germline V gene, CDR1 is MRHNA and CDR2 is SNTAGT. V shed 3 bases, J shed 1 base, and the junction held 4 bases outside the gene matches. The CDR3 loop reads CASSEVGLAGGSYNEQFF. Here the CDR3 DNA reads TGTGCCAGCAGTGAAGTTGGACTAGCGGGAGGGTCCTACAATGAGCAGTTCTTC.

The chain couples TRBV5-1 to TRBJ2-5, with 8 nucleotides matching TRBD1. V lost 0 bases, J lost 4 bases, and 8 bases stayed unmatched. In germline, CDR1 is SGHRS, CDR2 YFSETQ. The CDR3 length is 16 residues. CDR3 coding DNA: TGCGCCAGCAGCTTGGGCAGGGGGCGACTGTTAGAGACCCAGTACTTC. Protein sequence: CASSLGRGRLLETQYF.

This clone is classed as medium-sized. V and J are TRBV9 and TRBJ1-2; 7 nucleotides align to TRBD1. Germline CDR1 reads SGDLS; CDR2 reads YYNGEE. V was pared by 3 bases and J by 5 bases, with 4 bases of the junction left unmatched. The CDR3 contains 13 residues. The DNA of the CDR3 is TGTGCCAGCAGCGAGGGGACAGATTATGGCTACACCTTC. Translating gives CASSEGTDYGYTF.

The rearrangement uses TRBV6-6 and TRBJ2-3; D not certain. CDR1 and CDR2 from the germline V gene are MNHNY and SVGAGI (reference sequence). Trimming removed 2 bases at V and 4 bases at J, with 16 bases between. This CDR3 comprises 16 residues. The CDR3 loop reads CASSYGVRANADTQYF. As DNA, the CDR3 is TGTGCCAGCAGTTACGGTGTCAGAGCGAACGCAGATACGCAGTATTTT.

The genes are TRBV4-2 and TRBJ2-2; 10 bases fit TRBD2. The CDR3 sequence is 16 residues long. Germline V lookup: CDR1 LGHNA, CDR2 YNFKEQ. With V trimmed by 3 bases and J by 6 bases, 7 bases remained unmatched. The CDR3 loop is CASSQLAGEFSGELFF. CDR3 sequence (DNA): TGTGCCAGCAGCCAGCTAGCGGGAGAATTCTCCGGGGAGCTGTTTTTT.

By share, this clone counts as medium-sized (0.01 to 0.1%). This rearrangement joins TRBV7-9 to TRBJ1-2; D ambiguous. V dropped 2 bases and J dropped 4 bases, with 11 bases sitting between them. The CDR3 runs 14 residues. From germline, CDR1 is SEHNR and CDR2 FQNEAQ (reference sequence). The CDR3 sequence: CASSLLTGSYGYTF. The DNA for the CDR3 is TGTGCCAGCAGCTTATTAACCGGGAGCTATGGCTACACCTTC.

The rearrangement links TRBV19 to TRBJ1-1, with no clear D. The CDR3 runs to 14 residues. V shed 3 bases and J shed 3 bases, with 11 bases lying between them. Germline assignment: CDR1 LNHDA and CDR2 SQIVND (reference sequence). Here the CDR3 DNA reads TGTGCCAGTAGTATTCCCGGGTCCCACACTGAAGCTTTCTTT. It encodes CASSIPGSHTEAFF.

V usage is TRBV9 and J usage is TRBJ2-1, with TRBD2 matching 10 bases. The J segment lost 0 bases and the V segment lost 3 bases, leaving 18 bases of the junction unmatched. This CDR3 is 21 amino acids long. Germline V gives CDR1 SGDLS, CDR2 YYNGEE. The CDR3 DNA reads TGTGCCAGCAGCGCCAACCAACTAGCGGGATCCACGGGCAACTCCTACAATGAGCAGTTCTTC. This encodes CASSANQLAGSTGNSYNEQFF.

The rearrangement links TRBV10-3 to TRBJ2-7; 7 nucleotides align to TRBD1. CDR1 and CDR2 (germline): ENHRY, SYGVKD. This CDR3 has 15 residues. With 7 bases clipped from V and 3 bases from J, the junction kept 12 bases outside the gene matches. The chain's CDR3 is CAIKERGTANYEQYF. CDR3 nucleotides: TGTGCCATCAAGGAGAGGGGGACAGCTAACTACGAGCAGTACTTC.

This clone has a single count. The chain has TRBV18 and TRBJ2-1; TRBD1 matches at 9 bases. The length of the CDR3 is 15 residues. Germline trimming cut 3 bases from V and 6 bases from J; bases unmatched to any gene: 6. Germline V gives CDR1 KGHSH, CDR2 LQKENI. In nucleotides, the CDR3 is TGTGCCAGCTCACCCTGGACAGGGGAGAGCAATGAGCAGTTCTTC. Encoded protein: CASSPWTGESNEQFF.

Of note for this clone: This sample includes further DNA sequences coding for the same CDR3. The chain recombines TRBV2 with TRBJ2-7; the match to TRBD1 covers 10 bases. This CDR3 spans 13 amino acids. From germline, CDR1 is SNHLY and CDR2 FYNNEI. J gave up 4 bases and V 8 bases, and 5 bases lay outside the gene matches. The CDR3 protein is CASDRDRGYEQYF. CDR3 nucleotides: TGTGCCAGCGACCGGGACAGGGGATACGAGCAGTACTTC.

Many counts were recorded for this clone. V usage is TRBV19 and J usage is TRBJ1-5; D may be TRBD1 (6 bases). The CDR3 is made up of 15 amino acids. Trimming shortened V by 3 bases and J by 0 bases, and 9 bases separated the two germline ends. Germline CDR1 and CDR2: LNHDA and SQIVND (reference sequence). The DNA for the CDR3 is TGTGCCAGTAGTATGGGACACTATAGCAATCAGCCCCAGCATTTT. It codes for CASSMGHYSNQPQHF. The full variable domain, with the rest looked up from reference TRBV19 and TRBJ1-5, is DGGITQSPKYLFRKEGQNVTLSCEQNLNHDAMYWYRQDPGQGLRLIYYSQIVNDFQKGDIAEGYSVSREKKESFPLTVTSAQKNPTAFYLCASSMGHYSNQPQHFGDGTRLSIL.

This chain uses TRBV7-2 with TRBJ2-5; D remains unclear. Germline assignment: CDR1 SGHTA and CDR2 FQGNSA. CDR3 length equals 15 residues. Trimming took 2 bases from V and 5 from J, leaving 15 bases between them. The CDR3 coding sequence is TGTGCCAGCAGCTTATCTCGCGGTCCACCCGAGACCCAGTACTTC. Translation gives CASSLSRGPPETQYF.

The chain couples TRBV4-2 to TRBJ2-7; D possibly corresponds to TRBD2 (6 bases). There are 16 residues in the CDR3. The V and J ends lost 0 bases and 0 bases respectively, with 12 bases between them. The germline CDR1 and CDR2 sequences are LGHNA and YNFKEQ. The CDR3 loop is CASSQDLGLNSYEQYF. CDR3 bases: TGTGCCAGCAGCCAAGATTTGGGACTGAACTCCTACGAGCAGTACTTC.

CDR3 loop: CASKGRGQGTDTQYF. CDR3 DNA sequence: TGTGCCAGCAAAGGGCGGGGACAGGGGACAGATACGCAGTATTTT. The chain combines TRBV6-1 with TRBJ2-3; 10 bases match TRBD1. The CDR3 has 15 amino acids. The germline V gene has CDR1 MNHNS and CDR2 SASEGT. J gave up 3 bases and V 7 bases, and 7 bases lay outside the gene matches.

The chain has TRBV7-9 and TRBJ2-1; the D gene is possibly TRBD2 (5 bases). Trimming removed 5 bases from V and 1 base from J, with 15 bases in between. The CDR3 loop spans 16 amino acids. CDR1 is SEHNR and CDR2 is FQNEAQ in the germline V gene (reference sequence). This CDR3 reads CASSERFRGSYNEQFF. In DNA form, the CDR3 reads TGTGCCAGCAGCGAACGTTTCCGGGGATCCTACAATGAGCAGTTCTTC.

This chain uses TRBV5-1 with TRBJ1-2; 7 nucleotides agree with TRBD1. The germline CDR1 and CDR2 sequences are SGHRS and YFSETQ. The CDR3 consists of 15 residues. Germline trimming cut 0 bases from V and 0 bases from J; bases unmatched to any gene: 2. CDR3 sequence reads: CASSLGTGANYGYTF. CDR3 DNA: TGCGCCAGCAGCTTGGGGACAGGAGCTAACTATGGCTACACCTTC.

The chain has TRBV19 and TRBJ2-6; D might be TRBD1 (6 bases). In germline, CDR1 is LNHDA, CDR2 SQIVND (reference sequence). Trimming cost V 10 bases and J 2 bases, with 12 bases left between them. The CDR3 extends over 14 amino acids. DNA of the CDR3: TGTGCCACCAAAACAGGGACTGGGGCCAACGTCCTGACTTTC. Translated, it gives CATKTGTGANVLTF. The whole variable domain, filled in from reference TRBV19 and TRBJ2-6, reads DGGITQSPKYLFRKEGQNVTLSCEQNLNHDAMYWYRQDPGQGLRLIYYSQIVNDFQKGDIAEGYSVSREKKESFPLTVTSAQKNPTAFYLCATKTGTGANVLTFGAGSRLTVL.

The rearrangement links TRBV6-6 to TRBJ2-1, with 8 bases fitting TRBD2. With V trimmed by 6 bases and J by 9 bases, 10 bases remained unmatched. The CDR3 totals 14 residues. Germline V CDR1 and CDR2: MNHNY, SVGAGI (reference sequence). The CDR3 DNA is TGTGCCAGCAGCCGTAAGACTAGCGAGGGTGAGCAGTTCTTC. Encoded protein: CASSRKTSEGEQFF.